This entry lists 25 T cell receptor beta chains sequenced from one sample in a study of cytomegalovirus exposure and HLA in healthy donors. Some clones are missing from TCRdb's copy, which holds only in-frame ones; the method was immunoSEQ multiplex PCR. The sample lists approximately 120,000 clones; about 96% were seen once. Sequencing was done on a sample of PBMCs. The receptors here all came from a man aged 18 to 30 in good health and CMV-seronegative.

CDR3 in amino acids: CASSQDGGFLAGELFF. In DNA form, the CDR3 reads TGCGCCAGCAGCCAAGACGGGGGGTTCCTGGCCGGGGAGCTGTTTTTT. This chain joins TRBV4-1 and TRBJ2-2, with 7 positions matching TRBD2. Trimming cost V 0 bases and J 6 bases; bases outside gene matches: 7. The CDR3 runs 16 residues. Germline V gene data show CDR1 as MGHRA and CDR2 as YSYEKL.

The J gene is TRBJ2-2, the V gene TRBV28; D perhaps matches TRBD1 (5 bases). From germline, CDR1 is MDHEN and CDR2 SYDVKM. Trimming left V 4 bases short and J 4 bases short, with 10 bases between. The CDR3 is 14 amino acids. The CDR3 here is CASSWGLGTGELFF. CDR3 sequence (DNA): TGTGCCAGCAGTTGGGGCCTAGGCACCGGGGAGCTGTTTTTT. The whole variable domain, filled in from reference TRBV28 and TRBJ2-2, reads DVKVTQSSRYLVKRTGEKVFLECVQDMDHENMFWYRQDPGLGLRLIYFSYDVKMKEKGDIPEGYSVSREKKERFSLILESASTNQTSMYLCASSWGLGTGELFFGEGSRLTVL.

J is TRBJ1-5 and V is TRBV19, with 8 bases lining up with TRBD1. The CDR3 consists of 17 residues. CDR1 LNHDA and CDR2 SQIVND come from the germline V gene (reference sequence). V lost 7 bases to trimming and J lost 1 base; unmatched junction nucleotides: 12. The CDR3 reads CASTRGTGDPSNQPQHF. CDR3 sequence (DNA): TGTGCCAGTACCCGAGGGACAGGAGATCCGAGCAATCAGCCCCAGCATTTT.

This chain links TRBV30 with TRBJ1-4; D is undetermined. Trimming pared 0 bases from V and 2 bases from J, leaving 7 bases between. Looked up from germline, CDR1 is GTSNPN and CDR2 is SVGIG (reference sequence). The CDR3 consists of 14 residues. In DNA form, the CDR3 reads TGTGCCTGGAGTGTACAAGATACTAATGAAAAACTGTTTTTT. Translated, it gives CAWSVQDTNEKLFF.

The rearrangement links TRBV21-1 to TRBJ1-1; no DNA check was done on the table's D call, TRBD1. TRBV21-1 is tagged as a pseudogene. The CDR3 contains 17 residues. CDR3 region: CASSKGGPGTDCTEAFF. CDR3 nucleotides: TGTGCCAGCAGCAAAGGGGGCCCGGGCACGGATTGCACTGAAGCTTTCTTT.

This clone appeared once. The chain's CDR3 is CASSLGGFLSTDTQYF. The CDR3 DNA follows: TGTGCCAGCAGCTTAGGCGGGTTCCTTAGCACAGATACGCAGTATTTT. The rearrangement joins TRBV11-3 to TRBJ2-3; tentative D call: TRBD2 (5 bases). V lost 1 base to trimming and J lost 0 bases, with 11 bases between them. Germline values: CDR1 SGHNT, CDR2 YENEEA. The CDR3 has 16 residues.

This clone is a singleton in its sample. The chain combines TRBV27 with TRBJ1-5, with D possibly being TRBD1 (6 bases). Germline V gene sequence: CDR1 MNHEY, CDR2 SMNVEV (reference sequence). This CDR3 region has 17 residues. Between the trimmed V and J ends, which lost 0 bases and 2 bases, there was a span of 14 bases. In DNA form, the CDR3 reads TGTGCCAGCAGTTTATCCGGGACACACGTCGGCAATCAGCCCCAGCATTTT. This codes for CASSLSGTHVGNQPQHF.

The rearrangement joins TRBV9 to TRBJ1-1; D not resolved. V lost 0 bases and J 5 bases, leaving 11 bases between the germline ends. Per germline, CDR1 SGDLS and CDR2 YYNGEE. CDR3 size: 14 residues. The CDR3 loop reads CASSVGRRDTEAFF. The CDR3 region has the DNA TGTGCCAGCAGCGTAGGTCGTCGGGATACTGAAGCTTTCTTT. Filled out from reference TRBV9 and TRBJ1-1, the complete variable domain reads DSGVTQTPKHLITATGQRVTLRCSPRSGDLSVYWYQQSLDQGLQFLIQYYNGEERAKGNILERFSAQQFPDLHSELNLSSLELGDSALYFCASSVGRRDTEAFFGQGTRLTVV.

The chain couples TRBV5-1 to TRBJ1-3; TRBD1 aligns across 7 bases. Trimming took 3 bases from V and 0 from J; bases not matched to a gene: 3. Germline-derived CDR1 and CDR2 are SGHRS and YFSETQ. The CDR3 spans 15 residues. The CDR3 DNA reads TGCGCCAGCAGCTCTTCAGGGGGCTCTGGAAACACCATATATTTT. Protein product: CASSSSGGSGNTIYF.

The chain has TRBV4-2 and TRBJ2-7; D not resolved. The CDR3 runs 12 residues. The ends were cut back, 8 bases at V and 6 bases at J, with 14 bases in the middle. CDR1 and CDR2 from the germline V gene are LGHNA and YNFKEQ. The CDR3 region has the DNA TGTGCCAGCCAGACCCCGCCGGGCGAGCAGTACTTC. It translates to CASQTPPGEQYF.

V gene TRBV30 combines with J gene TRBJ2-5, with TRBD1 matching over 10 bases. Germline CDR1 GTSNPN, CDR2 SVGIG (reference sequence). V was pared by 2 bases and J by 4 bases, with 10 bases of the junction left unmatched. This CDR3 spans 16 amino acids. The CDR3 bases are TGTGCCTGGAGTCTAAAGACAGGGGGCAAAGGAGAGACCCAGTACTTC. As protein: CAWSLKTGGKGETQYF. The entire variable domain, with the rest obtained from reference TRBV30 and TRBJ2-5, is as follows: SQTIHQWPATLVQPVGSPLSLECTVEGTSNPNLYWYRQAAGRGLQLLFYSVGIGQISSEVPQNLSASRPQDRQFILSSKKLLLSDSGFYLCAWSLKTGGKGETQYFGPGTRLLVL.

The chain uses TRBV11-2 and TRBJ1-3; 8 nucleotides agree with TRBD1. V lost 5 bases and J lost 1; bases outside the gene matches: 10. Germline loops: CDR1 SGHAT, CDR2 FQNNGV. The CDR3 loop spans 17 amino acids. For the CDR3, the DNA is TGTGCCAGCAGCAACGGACAGGGCTTGCTTTCTGGAAACACCATATATTTT. This gives the protein CASSNGQGLLSGNTIYF.

The genes are TRBV18 and TRBJ2-7; 7 bases line up with TRBD1. This CDR3 is 13 amino acids long. Per the germline V gene, CDR1 is KGHSH and CDR2 is LQKENI. The J segment lost 2 bases and the V segment lost 3 bases, leaving 1 base of the junction unmatched. CDR3 sequence (DNA): TGTGCCAGCTCACCCGGGACAGCCTACGAGCAGTACTTC. Protein sequence: CASSPGTAYEQYF.

This sequence joins TRBV4-3 and TRBJ1-2; possible D gene TRBD1, 5 bases. This CDR3 has 15 residues. CDR1 and CDR2 (germline): LGHNA, YSLEER. Trimming cost V 6 bases and J 3 bases, with 17 bases left between them. The CDR3 loop reads CASRPGSLGDYGYTF. The CDR3 DNA is TGCGCCAGCAGGCCAGGTAGCCTAGGGGACTATGGCTACACCTTC.

This chain connects TRBV5-1 to TRBJ2-3; 12 nucleotides agree with TRBD2. The length of the CDR3 is 18 residues. After removal of 4 bases from V and 0 bases from J, the junction contained 9 bases not matched to a gene. The germline V gene has CDR1 SGHRS and CDR2 YFSETQ. The CDR3 protein is CASSRTSGRTASTDTQYF. The CDR3 region has the DNA TGCGCCAGCAGCCGTACTAGCGGGAGGACGGCTAGCACAGATACGCAGTATTTT.

This clone was counted once. The V call is TRBV6-5, the J call TRBJ1-4; D remains unclear. Germline lookup yields CDR1 MNHEY and CDR2 SVGAGI. The CDR3 consists of 15 residues. V was pared by 0 bases and J by 0 bases, with 5 bases between. CDR3 DNA sequence: TGTGCCAGCAGTTACTCGCGTACAACTAATGAAAAACTGTTTTTT. Amino acids: CASSYSRTTNEKLFF.

This chain joins TRBV7-8 and TRBJ1-2; D call uncertain. The germline V gene has CDR1 SGHVS and CDR2 FQNEAQ. The germline V and J ends were trimmed by 2 bases and 4 bases, with 11 bases remaining between them. The CDR3 runs to 14 residues. The CDR3 loop is CASSLLDMGYGYTF. Written as DNA, the CDR3 is TGTGCCAGCAGCTTACTTGACATGGGCTATGGCTACACCTTC.

The chain is built from TRBV4-3 and TRBJ2-1; 11 bases line up with TRBD2. This CDR3 contains 18 residues. Germline V gene data show CDR1 as LGHNA and CDR2 as YSLEER. The J segment lost 8 bases and the V segment lost 2 bases, leaving 14 bases of the junction unmatched. The CDR3 bases are TGCGCCAGCAGCCAAACCCCCTACACTAGCGGGAGTATCGATGAGCAGTTCTTC. Its translation is CASSQTPYTSGSIDEQFF.

The chain joins TRBV7-8 to TRBJ2-7; D unresolved. Per germline, CDR1 SGHVS and CDR2 FQNEAQ. The CDR3 extends over 13 amino acids. Trimming left V 4 bases short and J 5 bases short, with 12 bases between. The CDR3 sequence is CASSYEHGNEQYF. The DNA of the CDR3 is TGTGCCAGCAGCTATGAGCATGGTAACGAGCAGTACTTC.

For the CDR3, the DNA is TGTGCCAGCAGCCACAAAGGACTAGCGGGAACAGATACGCAGTATTTT. Protein product: CASSHKGLAGTDTQYF. The rearrangement uses TRBV5-4 and TRBJ2-3, with 12 bases lining up with TRBD2. V dropped 4 bases and J dropped 3; count of bases not matched to a gene: 6. This CDR3 comprises 16 residues. The germline CDR1 and CDR2 sequences are SGHNT and YYREEE (reference sequence).

The chain recombines TRBV4-2 with TRBJ2-1, with 10 bases fitting TRBD2. The CDR3 totals 15 residues. After removal of 1 base from V and 8 bases from J, the junction contained 5 bases not matched to a gene. Germline V gene data show CDR1 as LGHNA and CDR2 as YNFKEQ. CDR3 residues: CASSQGLAGEDEQFF. The CDR3 bases are TGTGCCAGCAGCCAAGGGCTAGCGGGAGAGGATGAGCAGTTCTTC.

J is TRBJ2-7 and V is TRBV9, with D maybe TRBD2 (6 bases). Germline lookup yields CDR1 SGDLS and CDR2 YYNGEE. Trimming pared 4 bases from V and 3 bases from J, leaving 14 bases between. The CDR3 is 14 amino acids. The CDR3, as DNA: TGTGCCAGCAGCCCCGAGAGGGGAGGCTACGAGCAGTACTTC. Protein: CASSPERGGYEQYF.

This chain joins TRBV13 and TRBJ2-3; 8 positions match TRBD2. After removal of 4 bases from V and 0 bases from J, the junction contained 9 bases not matched to a gene. CDR3 length: 17 amino acids. CDR1 is PRHDT, CDR2 FYEKMQ, per germline (reference sequence). DNA for the CDR3: TGTGCCAGCAGCTCCCGTAGCGGGGAGACTAGCACAGATACGCAGTATTTT. It specifies CASSSRSGETSTDTQYF.

This rearrangement joins TRBV6-6 to TRBJ1-1; D is possibly TRBD1 (5 bases). CDR3 size: 13 residues. CDR1 is MNHNY, CDR2 SVGAGI, per germline (reference sequence). V shed 11 bases and J shed 6 bases, with 19 bases lying between them. The DNA of the CDR3 is TGTGCCGCCGGGGGGAGCGGCAACTCTGAAGCTTTCTTT. Translated: CAAGGSGNSEAFF.

The rearrangement links TRBV9 to TRBJ1-4; 11 nucleotides agree with TRBD1. V dropped 0 bases and J dropped 4; count of bases not matched to a gene: 2. Germline V gene sequence: CDR1 SGDLS, CDR2 YYNGEE. The CDR3 totals 16 residues. CDR3 sequence (DNA): TGTGCCAGCAGCGTAGGGACAGGGGGCTTTAATGAAAAACTGTTTTTT. The encoded protein is CASSVGTGGFNEKLFF.